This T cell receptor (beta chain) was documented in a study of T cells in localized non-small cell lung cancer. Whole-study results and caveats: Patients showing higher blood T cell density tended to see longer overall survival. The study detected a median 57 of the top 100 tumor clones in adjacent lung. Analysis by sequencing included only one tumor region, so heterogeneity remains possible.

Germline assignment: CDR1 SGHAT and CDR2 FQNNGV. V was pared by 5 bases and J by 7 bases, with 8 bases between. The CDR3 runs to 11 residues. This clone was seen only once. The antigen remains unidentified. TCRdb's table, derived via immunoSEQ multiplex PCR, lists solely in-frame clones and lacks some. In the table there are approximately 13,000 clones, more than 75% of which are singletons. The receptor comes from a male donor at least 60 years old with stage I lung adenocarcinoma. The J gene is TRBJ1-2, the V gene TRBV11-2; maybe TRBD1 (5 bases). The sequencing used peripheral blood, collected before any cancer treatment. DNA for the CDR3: TGTGCCAGCAGCGTTAGGGGTGGCTACACCTTC. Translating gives CASSVRGGYTF.